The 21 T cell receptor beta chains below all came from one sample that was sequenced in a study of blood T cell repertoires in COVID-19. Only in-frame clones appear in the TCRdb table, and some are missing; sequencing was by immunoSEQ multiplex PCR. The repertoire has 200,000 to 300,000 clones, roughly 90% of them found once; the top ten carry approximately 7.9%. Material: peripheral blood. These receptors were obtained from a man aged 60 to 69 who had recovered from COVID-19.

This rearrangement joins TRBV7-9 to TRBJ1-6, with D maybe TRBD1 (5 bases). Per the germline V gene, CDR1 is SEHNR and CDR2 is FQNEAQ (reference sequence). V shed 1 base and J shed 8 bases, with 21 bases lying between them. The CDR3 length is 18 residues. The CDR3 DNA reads TGTGCCAGCAGCTTAGATGTGGGGAATTTCCGGGGGGATTCACCCCTCCACTTT. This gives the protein CASSLDVGNFRGDSPLHF.

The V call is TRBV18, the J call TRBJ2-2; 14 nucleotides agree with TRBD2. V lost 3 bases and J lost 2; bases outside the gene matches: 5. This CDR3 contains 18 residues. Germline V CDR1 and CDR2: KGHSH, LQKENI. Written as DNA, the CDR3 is TGTGCCAGCTCACCGCCGGGACTAGCGGGGGTCAACACCGGGGAGCTGTTTTTT. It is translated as CASSPPGLAGVNTGELFF.

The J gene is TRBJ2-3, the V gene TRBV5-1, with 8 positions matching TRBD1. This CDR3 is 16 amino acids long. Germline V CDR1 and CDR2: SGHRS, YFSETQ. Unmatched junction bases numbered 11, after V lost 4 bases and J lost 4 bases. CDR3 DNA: TGCGCCAGCAGCGGACAGGGTTATTTTAGGGCAGATACGCAGTATTTT. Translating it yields CASSGQGYFRADTQYF.

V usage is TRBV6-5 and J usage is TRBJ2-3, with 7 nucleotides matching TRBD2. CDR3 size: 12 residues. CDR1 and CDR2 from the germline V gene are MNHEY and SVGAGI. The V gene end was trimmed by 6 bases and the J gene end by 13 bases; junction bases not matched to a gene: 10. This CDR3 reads CASRRTGTKEYF. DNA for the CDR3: TGTGCCAGCAGGCGCACCGGGACTAAGGAGTATTTT.

CDR3: CASSLDRGASAEAFF. In nucleotides, the CDR3 is TGCGCCAGCAGCCTGGACAGGGGGGCATCCGCTGAAGCTTTCTTT. The chain links TRBV5-1 to TRBJ1-1; 10 bases agree with TRBD1. Trimming at V came to 4 bases and at J to 6 bases, leaving 9 bases not matched to a gene. From germline, CDR1 is SGHRS and CDR2 YFSETQ. The CDR3 extends over 15 amino acids. Looking up the rest from reference TRBV5-1 and TRBJ1-1 gives the full variable domain: KAGVTQTPRYLIKTRGQQVTLSCSPISGHRSVSWYQQTPGQGLQFLFEYFSETQRNKGNFPGRFSGRQFSNSRSEMNVSTLELGDSALYLCASSLDRGASAEAFFGQGTRLTVV.

The CDR3: CASSETGGADTQYF. CDR3 in DNA: TGCGCCAGCAGCGAAACAGGGGGCGCAGATACGCAGTATTTT. The rearrangement links TRBV5-1 to TRBJ2-3, with 9 bases aligning to TRBD1. The CDR3 has 14 residues. Germline lookup yields CDR1 SGHRS and CDR2 YFSETQ. The V and J ends lost 4 bases and 4 bases, in that order; junction bases with no gene match: 4.

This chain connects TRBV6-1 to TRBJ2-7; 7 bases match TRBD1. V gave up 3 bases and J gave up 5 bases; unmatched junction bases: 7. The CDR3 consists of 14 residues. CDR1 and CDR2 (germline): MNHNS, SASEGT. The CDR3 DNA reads TGTGCCAGCAGTGAGGACAGGAGAGGGCACGAGCAGTACGTC. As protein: CASSEDRRGHEQYV.

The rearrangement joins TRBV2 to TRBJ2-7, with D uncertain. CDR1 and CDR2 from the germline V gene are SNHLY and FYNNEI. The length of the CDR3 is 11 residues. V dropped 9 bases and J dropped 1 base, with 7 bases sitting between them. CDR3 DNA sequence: TGTGCCAGTAGACTTTCCTACGAGCAGTACTTC. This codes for CASRLSYEQYF.

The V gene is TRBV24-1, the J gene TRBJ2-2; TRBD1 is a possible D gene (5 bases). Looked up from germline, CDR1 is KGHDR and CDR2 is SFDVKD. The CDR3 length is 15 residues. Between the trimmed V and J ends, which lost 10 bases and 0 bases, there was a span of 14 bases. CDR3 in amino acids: CATSRQGTNTGELFF. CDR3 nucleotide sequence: TGTGCCACAAGCCGCCAGGGAACGAACACCGGGGAGCTGTTTTTT.

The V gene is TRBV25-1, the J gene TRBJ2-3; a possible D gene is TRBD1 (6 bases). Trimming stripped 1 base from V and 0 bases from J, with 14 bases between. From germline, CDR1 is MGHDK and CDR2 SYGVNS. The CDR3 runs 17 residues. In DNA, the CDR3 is TGTGCCAGCAGTGAATTTTTTCGGACAGCCAGCACAGATACGCAGTATTTT. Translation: CASSEFFRTASTDTQYF.

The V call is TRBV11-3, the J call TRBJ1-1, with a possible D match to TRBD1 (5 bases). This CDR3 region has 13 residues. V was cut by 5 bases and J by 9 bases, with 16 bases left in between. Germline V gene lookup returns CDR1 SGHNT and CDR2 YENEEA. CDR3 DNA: TGTGCCAGCAGCCTTGATGGGGGGGAAAAAGCTTTCTTT. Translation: CASSLDGGEKAFF.

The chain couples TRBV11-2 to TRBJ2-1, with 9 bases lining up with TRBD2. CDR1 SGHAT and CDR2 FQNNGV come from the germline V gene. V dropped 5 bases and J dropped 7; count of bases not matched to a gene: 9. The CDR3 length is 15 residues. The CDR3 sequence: CASSPRGSGGNEQFF. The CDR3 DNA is TGTGCCAGCAGCCCCCGGGGGAGCGGGGGGAATGAGCAGTTCTTC.

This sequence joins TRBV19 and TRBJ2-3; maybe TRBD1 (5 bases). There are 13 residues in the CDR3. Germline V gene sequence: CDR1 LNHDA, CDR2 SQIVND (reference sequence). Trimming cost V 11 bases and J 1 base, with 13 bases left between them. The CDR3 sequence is CAVEQVGTDTQYF. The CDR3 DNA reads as TGTGCCGTCGAACAGGTCGGCACAGATACGCAGTATTTT.

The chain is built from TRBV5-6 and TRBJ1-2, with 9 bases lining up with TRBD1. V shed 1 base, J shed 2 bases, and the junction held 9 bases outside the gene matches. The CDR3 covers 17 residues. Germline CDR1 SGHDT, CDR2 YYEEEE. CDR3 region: CASSLFPFGQGNYGYTF. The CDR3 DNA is TGTGCCAGCAGCTTGTTCCCTTTCGGACAGGGGAACTATGGCTACACCTTC.

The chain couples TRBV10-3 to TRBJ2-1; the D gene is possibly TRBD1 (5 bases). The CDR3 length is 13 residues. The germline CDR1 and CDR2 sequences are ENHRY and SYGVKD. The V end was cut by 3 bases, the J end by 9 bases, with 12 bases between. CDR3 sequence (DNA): TGTGCCATCAGTGAAGGGGCCGACGGTGAGCAGTTCTTC. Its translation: CAISEGADGEQFF.

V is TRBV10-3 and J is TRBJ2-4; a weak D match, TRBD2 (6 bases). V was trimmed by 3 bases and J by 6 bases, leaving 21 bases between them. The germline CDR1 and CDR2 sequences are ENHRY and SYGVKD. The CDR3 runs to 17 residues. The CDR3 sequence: CAISDSGRERSPNIQYF. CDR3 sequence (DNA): TGTGCCATCAGTGATTCCGGACGGGAGCGGAGCCCAAACATTCAGTACTTC.

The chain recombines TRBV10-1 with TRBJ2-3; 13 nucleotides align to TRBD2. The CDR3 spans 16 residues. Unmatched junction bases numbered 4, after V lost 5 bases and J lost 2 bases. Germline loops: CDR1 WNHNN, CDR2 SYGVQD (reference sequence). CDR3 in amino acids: CASSRTSGGYTDTQYF. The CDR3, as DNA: TGCGCCAGCAGTCGGACTAGCGGGGGATACACAGATACGCAGTATTTT.

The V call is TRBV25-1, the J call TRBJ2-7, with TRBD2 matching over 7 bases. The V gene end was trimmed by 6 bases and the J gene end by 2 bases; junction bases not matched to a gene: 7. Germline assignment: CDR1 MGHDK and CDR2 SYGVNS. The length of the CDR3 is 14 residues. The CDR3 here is CASRGGRGTYEQYF. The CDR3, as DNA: TGTGCCAGCAGGGGGGGGAGGGGAACCTACGAGCAGTACTTC.

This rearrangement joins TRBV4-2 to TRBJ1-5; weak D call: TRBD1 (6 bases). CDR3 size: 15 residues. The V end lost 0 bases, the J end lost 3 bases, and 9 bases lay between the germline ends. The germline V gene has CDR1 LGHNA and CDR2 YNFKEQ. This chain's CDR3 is CASSQETGDNQPQHF. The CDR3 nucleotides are TGTGCCAGCAGCCAAGAGACAGGTGACAATCAGCCCCAGCATTTT.

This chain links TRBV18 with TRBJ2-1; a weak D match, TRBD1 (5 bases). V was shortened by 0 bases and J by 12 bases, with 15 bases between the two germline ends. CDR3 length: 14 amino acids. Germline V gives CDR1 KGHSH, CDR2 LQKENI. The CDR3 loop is CASSPPGQSTVQFF. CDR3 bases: TGTGCCAGCTCACCACCGGGGCAGTCAACCGTGCAGTTCTTC.

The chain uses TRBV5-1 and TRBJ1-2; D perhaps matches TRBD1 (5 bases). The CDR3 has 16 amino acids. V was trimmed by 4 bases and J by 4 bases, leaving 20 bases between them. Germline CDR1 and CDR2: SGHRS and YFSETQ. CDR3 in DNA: TGCGCCAGCAGCACAGGACGGAGTAACTCACGCTATGGCTACACCTTC. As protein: CASSTGRSNSRYGYTF.